This TCR beta chain originates from a study of shared clonotypes between healthy human individuals. The germline gives CDR1 ENHRY, CDR2 SYGVKD. The CDR3 loop spans 15 amino acids. Trimming took 0 bases from V and 5 from J; bases not matched to a gene: 1. Some clones are missing from TCRdb's copy, which holds only in-frame ones; the method was immunoSEQ multiplex PCR. The sample shows more than 2,000,000 clones, 85% to 95% of them seen only once. This chain uses TRBV10-3 with TRBJ2-1; 10 bases map to TRBD2. The sample comprised naive CD4+ T cells from PBMCs. The subset was: CD45RA+ positively selected. This receptor was obtained from a man between 18 and 35 years old in good health. Some clones in this sample may be carry-over from other donors' samples. The chain's CDR3 is CAISESSGGNNEQFF. The CDR3 nucleotides read TGTGCCATCAGTGAGTCTAGCGGGGGGAACAATGAGCAGTTCTTC.